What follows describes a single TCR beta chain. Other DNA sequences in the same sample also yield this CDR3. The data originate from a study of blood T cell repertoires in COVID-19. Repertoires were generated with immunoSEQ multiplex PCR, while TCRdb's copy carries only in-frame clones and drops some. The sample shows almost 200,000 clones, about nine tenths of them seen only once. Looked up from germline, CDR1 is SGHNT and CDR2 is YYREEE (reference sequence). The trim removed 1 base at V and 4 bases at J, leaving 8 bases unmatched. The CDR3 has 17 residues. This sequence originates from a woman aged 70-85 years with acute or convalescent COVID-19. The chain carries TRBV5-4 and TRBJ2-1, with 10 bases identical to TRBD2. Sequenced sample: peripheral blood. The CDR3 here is CASSLSASGRVYNEQFF. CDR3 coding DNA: TGTGCCAGCAGCTTGTCAGCCAGCGGGAGGGTATACAATGAGCAGTTCTTC.